This is a list of T cell receptor beta chains from one sample in a study of Ad26.COV2.S vaccination and SARS-CoV-2 variants. Only in-frame clones appear in the TCRdb table, and some are missing; sequencing was by immunoSEQ multiplex PCR. The repertoire holds hundreds of thousands of clones, with 75% to 90% as singletons. The material was peripheral blood, obtained in a trial of Ad26.COV2.S vaccine versus placebo. The receptors originated from a person aged 18-65 years who received the Ad26.COV2.S COVID-19 vaccine or a placebo. Each CDR3 is given with its conserved first and last residue. The D gene is left open where the match is weak.

v_gene	d_gene	j_gene	CDR3aa
TRBV18	-	TRBJ1-1	CASSPLVNTEAFF
TRBV6-1	-	TRBJ1-5	CASESAGNNQPQHF
TRBV6-5	-	TRBJ2-7	CASRSQPASAYEQYF
TRBV29-1	-	TRBJ1-1	CSGNLGGTEAFF
TRBV5-1	TRBD1	TRBJ2-5	CASSFQDRGETQYF
TRBV5-1	-	TRBJ2-7	CASSPDSGPPSYEQYF
TRBV4-3	TRBD2	TRBJ2-1	CASSPLDGGTYNEQFF
TRBV30	TRBD1	TRBJ1-1	CAWRLRQGMGHTEAFF
TRBV18	-	TRBJ1-2	CASSHLATNELYGYTF
TRBV12-3/TRBV12-4	-	TRBJ2-1	CASSFGGLGFF
TRBV6-1	-	TRBJ2-6	CASSERQSSGANVLTF
TRBV21-1	-	TRBJ2-7	CASSKEPGQGAGEQYF
TRBV18	-	TRBJ1-5	CASSGGDQPQHF
TRBV5-1	TRBD1	TRBJ2-1	CASSQSTGAEQFF
TRBV11-1	-	TRBJ2-1	CASSSVRSYNEQFF
TRBV5-6	-	TRBJ1-2	CASKLWESGTLLGGYTF
TRBV7-2	-	TRBJ2-3	CASSRQRAGGADTQYF
TRBV7-3	TRBD2	TRBJ2-3	CASSSLATSTDTQYF
TRBV3-1/TRBV3-2	-	TRBJ2-2	CASKPPASGELFF
TRBV7-8	TRBD1	TRBJ2-1	CASSLESAGTGNDEQFF
TRBV28	-	TRBJ1-6	CASSFGWGAGNSPLHF
TRBV6-2/TRBV6-3	-	TRBJ2-5	CASSYYGTLQETQYF
TRBV19	-	TRBJ1-1	CASSMAGGLNTEAFF
TRBV3-1/TRBV3-2	-	TRBJ2-5	CASSLQGTQYF
TRBV18	TRBD1	TRBJ2-3	CASSRRQGGHTDTQYF
TRBV10-3	TRBD2	TRBJ2-3	CAISEAGGVSYF
TRBV27	-	TRBJ2-6	CASSSGSGANVLTF
TRBV27	TRBD1	TRBJ1-2	CASSTGGADLYGYTF
TRBV18	TRBD2	TRBJ2-5	CASSPGVAGRETQYF
TRBV10-3	-	TRBJ1-3	CAISESFEDPVYF
TRBV5-6	-	TRBJ2-7	CASTKTDIYEQYF
TRBV18	TRBD1	TRBJ1-3	CASSPETGISGNTIYF
TRBV5-6	TRBD1	TRBJ1-2	CASSRDRVYYGYTF
TRBV11-2	-	TRBJ2-1	CASSPGTPSYNEQFF
TRBV13	TRBD2	TRBJ2-2	CASSPRGLAGVVGELFF
TRBV12-3/TRBV12-4	-	TRBJ1-1	CASSSQWNTEAFF
TRBV28	-	TRBJ1-5	CASSLMGLRVGNQPQHF
TRBV2	-	TRBJ2-3	CASSEAVGFRTDTQYF
TRBV6-5	-	TRBJ1-6	CASSYSTNPNNSPLHF
TRBV19	TRBD1	TRBJ2-1	CASSDRQGGTIDEQFF
TRBV5-1	-	TRBJ2-7	CASSFAPRSAYEQYF
TRBV11-3	-	TRBJ2-2	CASSSGRATGELFF
TRBV20-1	-	TRBJ1-1	CSARARLEAFF
TRBV7-2	-	TRBJ1-1	CASSQGYAGPRTGF
TRBV7-2	-	TRBJ2-2	CASSYTTGAGELFF
TRBV19	-	TRBJ1-1	CASSIALTGLLGAFF
TRBV11-1	TRBD2	TRBJ2-1	CASSPGTSAYNEQFF
TRBV27	TRBD1	TRBJ2-7	CASSLSAGGFYEQYF
TRBV2	-	TRBJ2-1	CASNNEQFF
TRBV24-1	-	TRBJ1-2	CATSEIKEYGYTF
TRBV6-4	-	TRBJ2-1	CASSVNSYNEQFF
TRBV5-1	-	TRBJ1-6	CASSAGDYNSPLHF
TRBV7-9	TRBD1	TRBJ1-5	CASRPGTGVDQPQHF
TRBV2	-	TRBJ1-2	CASSDEGNYGYTF
TRBV6-6	-	TRBJ1-3	CASSYTIGSGNTIYF
TRBV11-2	-	TRBJ1-1	CASSLVPTEAFF
TRBV10-3	-	TRBJ1-1	CAISDNRNTEAFF
TRBV28	-	TRBJ2-2	CASSFVSTGELFF
TRBV3-1/TRBV3-2	-	TRBJ2-5	CASSLLPRMQETQYF
TRBV28	-	TRBJ1-2	CASSSPDSYFNYGYTF